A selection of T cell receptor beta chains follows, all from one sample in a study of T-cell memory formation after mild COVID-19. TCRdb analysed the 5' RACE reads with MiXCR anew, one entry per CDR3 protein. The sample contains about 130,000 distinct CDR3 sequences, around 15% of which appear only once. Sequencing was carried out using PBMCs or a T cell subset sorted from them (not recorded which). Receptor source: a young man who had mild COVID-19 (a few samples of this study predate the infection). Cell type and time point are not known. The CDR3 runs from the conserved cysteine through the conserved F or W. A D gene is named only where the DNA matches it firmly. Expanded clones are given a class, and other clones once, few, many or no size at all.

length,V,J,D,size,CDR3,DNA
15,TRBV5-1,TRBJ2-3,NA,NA,CASSLDPAAADTQYF,TGCGCCAGCAGCTTGGACCCCGCGGCCGCAGATACGCAGTATTTT
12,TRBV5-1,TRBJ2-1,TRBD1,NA,CASSIQGDEQFF,TGCGCCAGCAGCATACAGGGGGATGAGCAGTTCTTC
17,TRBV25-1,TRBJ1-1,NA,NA,CASSELDYPTKGAEAFF,TGTGCCAGCAGTGAATTAGATTATCCCACCAAGGGAGCTGAAGCTTTCTTT
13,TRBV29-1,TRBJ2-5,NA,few,CSAEVGAGETQYF,TGCAGCGCCGAGGTGGGGGCCGGAGAGACCCAGTACTTC
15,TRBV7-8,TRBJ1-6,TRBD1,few,CASSPMTGRNSPLHF,TGTGCCAGCAGCCCCATGACAGGGAGGAATTCACCCCTCCACTTT
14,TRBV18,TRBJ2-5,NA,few,CASSRAAYQETQYF,TGTGCCAGCTCACGTGCCGCGTACCAAGAGACCCAGTACTTC
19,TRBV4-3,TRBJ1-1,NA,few,CASSQDILGSDSLNTEAFF,TGCGCCAGCAGCCAAGATATATTAGGGTCCGACAGCTTGAACACTGAAGCTTTCTTT
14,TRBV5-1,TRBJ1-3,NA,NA,CASSAGALRNTIYF,TGCGCCAGCAGCGCCGGGGCCTTGCGGAACACCATATATTTT
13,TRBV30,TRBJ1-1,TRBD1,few,CAWRRQGTTEAFF,TGTGCCTGGCGTCGACAGGGGACCACTGAAGCTTTCTTT
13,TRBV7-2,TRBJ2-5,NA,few,CASSLSTTETQYF,TGTGCCAGCAGCTTATCGACTACGGAGACCCAGTACTTC
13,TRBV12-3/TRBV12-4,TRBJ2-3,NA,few,CASRRWGRDTQYF,TGTGCCAGCAGACGTTGGGGGCGGGATACGCAGTATTTT